The 14 T cell receptor beta chains given below trace back to one sample, sequenced in a study of T cell responses to AZD1222 COVID-19 vaccine. Sequencing was performed with immunoSEQ multiplex PCR; in TCRdb, only in-frame clones are kept and a portion is missing. The table shows 100,000 to 150,000 clones, with 85% to 90% occurring only once. The sequencing here drew on peripheral blood, taken on day 0 of AZD1222 vaccination. These receptors all come from an adult in good health.

The V and J genes are TRBV6-5 and TRBJ1-2; TRBD1 aligns across 10 bases. The CDR3 is 14 amino acids. After removal of 2 bases from V and 6 bases from J, the junction contained 3 bases not matched to a gene. Germline V lookup: CDR1 MNHEY, CDR2 SVGAGI. CDR3 amino acids: CASSYLGTGDGYTF. As DNA, the CDR3 is TGTGCCAGCAGTTACCTTGGGACAGGGGATGGCTACACCTTC.

The chain is built from TRBV6-5 and TRBJ1-6; D unresolved. V lost 7 bases and J lost 6, with 10 bases in between. CDR3 length: 13 residues. The germline gives CDR1 MNHEY, CDR2 SVGAGI. CDR3 bases: TGTGCCAGCACCCTATACCGTAATTCACCCCTCCACTTT. This encodes CASTLYRNSPLHF.

This clone appeared once. The chain joins TRBV28 to TRBJ1-2, with D maybe TRBD1 (6 bases). The germline V and J ends were trimmed by 3 bases and 4 bases, with 9 bases remaining between them. The CDR3 extends over 13 amino acids. Per germline, CDR1 MDHEN and CDR2 SYDVKM. In nucleotides, the CDR3 is TGTGCCAGCAGTTTTACAGGGTTCTATGGCTACACCTTC. The encoded protein is CASSFTGFYGYTF.

This rearrangement joins TRBV6-5 to TRBJ1-2; 8 bases line up with TRBD1. The germline V gene has CDR1 MNHEY and CDR2 SVGAGI. The junction had 5 bases not matched to a gene; V was cut back by 5 bases and J by 6 bases. The CDR3 covers 13 residues. The CDR3: CASSPRQGNGYTF. CDR3 sequence (DNA): TGTGCCAGCAGTCCTAGACAGGGGAATGGCTACACCTTC.

The chain joins TRBV3-1 (or the pseudogene TRBV3-2) to TRBJ2-3; the match to TRBD2 covers 10 bases. This CDR3 is 16 amino acids long. The V and J ends lost 1 base and 2 bases, in that order; junction bases with no gene match: 3. Per the germline V gene, CDR1 is LGHDT and CDR2 is YNNKEL (reference sequence). CDR3 loop: CASSQVAGGYTDTQYF. The DNA for the CDR3 is TGTGCCAGCAGCCAAGTAGCGGGGGGCTACACAGATACGCAGTATTTT.

This chain links TRBV30 with TRBJ2-4, with D perhaps being TRBD1 or TRBD2 (5 bases each). Germline V gene data show CDR1 as GTSNPN and CDR2 as SVGIG (reference sequence). Trimming cost V 1 base and J 8 bases, with 18 bases left between them. CDR3 size: 15 residues. CDR3 bases: TGTGCCTGGAGTGCCCCAACGAGGGGACGGGACATTCAGTACTTC. It yields the protein CAWSAPTRGRDIQYF.

The chain uses TRBV7-9 and TRBJ2-6; the D is unclear. Trimming took 6 bases from V and 2 from J, leaving 17 bases between them. Germline V CDR1 and CDR2: SEHNR, FQNEAQ (reference sequence). The CDR3 consists of 17 residues. The CDR3 DNA is TGTGCCAGCAGTTCCCGGTTTACGGTAGCTGGGGCCAACGTCCTGACTTTC. Amino acid sequence: CASSSRFTVAGANVLTF. Together with reference TRBV7-9 and TRBJ2-6, the CDR3 gives the full variable domain: DTGVSQNPRHKITKRGQNVTFRCDPISEHNRLYWYRQTLGQGPEFLTYFQNEAQLEKSRLLSDRFSAERPKGSFSTLEIQRTEQGDSAMYLCASSSRFTVAGANVLTFGAGSRLTVL.

The chain combines TRBV19 with TRBJ2-5; no clear D gene. This CDR3 has 11 residues. V lost 3 bases to trimming and J lost 5 bases, with 4 bases between them. Germline V gene sequence: CDR1 LNHDA, CDR2 SQIVND (reference sequence). The DNA of the CDR3 is TGTGCCAGTAGTATTATGGAGACCCAGTACTTC. This encodes CASSIMETQYF. The full variable domain, its missing parts supplied by reference TRBV19 and TRBJ2-5, is DGGITQSPKYLFRKEGQNVTLSCEQNLNHDAMYWYRQDPGQGLRLIYYSQIVNDFQKGDIAEGYSVSREKKESFPLTVTSAQKNPTAFYLCASSIMETQYFGPGTRLLVL.

This chain uses TRBV5-1 with TRBJ1-2; a possible D gene is TRBD1 (5 bases). CDR3 length: 15 amino acids. The V and J ends lost 7 bases and 1 base respectively, with 17 bases between them. CDR1 is SGHRS and CDR2 is YFSETQ in the germline V gene. The DNA for the CDR3 is TGCGCCAGCGTACCCCGGGCAGGGTATAACTATGGCTACACCTTC. It yields the protein CASVPRAGYNYGYTF.

This clone was recorded only once. The chain has TRBV3-1 (or the pseudogene TRBV3-2) and TRBJ1-3; D ambiguous. Germline assignment: CDR1 LGHDT and CDR2 YNNKEL (reference sequence). Trimming left V 4 bases short and J 0 bases short, with 4 bases between. CDR3 length equals 13 residues. The CDR3 is CASSRSSGNTIYF. DNA of the CDR3: TGTGCCAGCAGCCGAAGCTCTGGAAACACCATATATTTT.

The chain joins TRBV2 to TRBJ2-2; 7 nucleotides agree with TRBD1. V was clipped by 6 bases and J by 7 bases; unmatched bases: 14. The CDR3 has 16 residues. Germline V gene data show CDR1 as SNHLY and CDR2 as FYNNEI. The CDR3 here is CASSPDTGVRGGELFF. CDR3 DNA sequence: TGTGCCAGCAGCCCCGACACAGGGGTCCGTGGCGGGGAGCTGTTTTTT.

This clone has just one count. The chain links TRBV6-5 to TRBJ1-2; D is uncertain. The CDR3 covers 15 residues. Trimming took off 2 bases at V and 1 base at J, with 11 bases between the two ends. Looked up from germline, CDR1 is MNHEY and CDR2 is SVGAGI. The CDR3 protein is CASSYISRLNYGYTF. In DNA form, the CDR3 reads TGTGCCAGCAGTTACATTAGCAGGCTTAACTATGGCTACACCTTC.

CDR3 nucleotides: TGTGCCAGCAGCTTAGGGCAGGGGAATGAAAAACTGTTTTTT. It codes for CASSLGQGNEKLFF. The rearrangement joins TRBV11-2 to TRBJ1-4; D is possibly TRBD1 (6 bases). V was shortened by 1 base and J by 5 bases, with 8 bases between the two germline ends. The germline gives CDR1 SGHAT, CDR2 FQNNGV. This CDR3 comprises 14 residues.

The chain links TRBV10-3 to TRBJ2-1; 16 nucleotides line up with TRBD2. This CDR3 is built from 20 residues. Trimming removed 1 base from V and 0 bases from J; junction bases left unmatched: 6. Germline V CDR1 and CDR2: ENHRY, SYGVKD. The CDR3, as DNA: TGTGCCATCAGTGAGTTGGTGGGACTAGCGGGAGGGAGCTCCTACAATGAGCAGTTCTTC. This gives the protein CAISELVGLAGGSSYNEQFF.